Following are 13 T cell receptor beta chains from one sample sequenced in a study of shared clonotypes between healthy human individuals (dated by TCRdb to 2020 to 2022). Libraries were built with the immunoSEQ multiplex PCR assay. In TCRdb, the immuneACCESS table is reduced to in-frame sequences with V and J assigned. These tables do not hold every clone; where another copy was compared, an unresolved V gene accounts for under half, and the others remain unexplained. The sample has more than 2,000,000 clones on record, around nine tenths of them singletons. The ten largest account for 0.11% to 0.15% of the sample. What was sequenced was naive CD4+ T cells sorted from blood. Taken with the paper, the label for cell subset or site translates to: CD45RA+ positively selected. Receptor source: a man aged 18 to 30 in good health.

The V call is TRBV5-4, the J call TRBJ1-4; 9 positions match TRBD1. V trimming: 5 bases; J trimming: 4 bases; junction bases outside the gene matches: 9. The CDR3 contains 16 residues. Per the germline V gene, CDR1 is SGHNT and CDR2 is YYREEE (reference sequence). CDR3 region: CASSQGRDRVNEKLFF. The CDR3 DNA sequence: TGTGCCAGCAGTCAAGGCCGGGACAGGGTTAATGAAAAACTGTTTTTT. Full variable domain (missing parts from reference TRBV5-4 and TRBJ1-4): ETGVTQSPTHLIKTRGQQVTLRCSSQSGHNTVSWYQQALGQGPQFIFQYYREEENGRGNFPPRFSGLQFPNYSSELNVNALELDDSALYLCASSQGRDRVNEKLFFGSGTQLSVL.

This sequence joins TRBV6-6 and TRBJ1-6; TRBD1 might be the D (6 bases). V was shortened by 2 bases and J by 6 bases, with 14 bases between the two germline ends. Germline CDR1 reads MNHNY; CDR2 reads SVGAGI (reference sequence). The CDR3 sequence is 16 residues long. The CDR3: CASSYPEDRINSPLHF. CDR3 coding DNA: TGTGCCAGCAGTTACCCAGAAGACAGGATTAATTCACCCCTCCACTTT.

The chain recombines TRBV18 with TRBJ2-1; the match to TRBD2 covers 11 bases. The J segment lost 9 bases and the V segment lost 4 bases, leaving 17 bases of the junction unmatched. Germline CDR1 and CDR2: KGHSH and LQKENI. The CDR3 spans 18 residues. The CDR3: CASSQPGISGRAVSEQFF. CDR3 nucleotides: TGTGCCAGCTCACAGCCCGGGATTAGCGGGAGGGCCGTCAGTGAGCAGTTCTTC.

The V call is TRBV9, the J call TRBJ2-5; TRBD1 might be the D (5 bases). Trimming shortened V by 3 bases and J by 5 bases, and 17 bases separated the two germline ends. Germline V gives CDR1 SGDLS, CDR2 YYNGEE. The CDR3 sequence is 15 residues long. The CDR3 coding sequence is TGTGCCAGCAGCGCCTCCAGTTGGGGCTGGGAGACCCAGTACTTC. It specifies CASSASSWGWETQYF. Looking up the rest from reference TRBV9 and TRBJ2-5 gives the full variable domain: DSGVTQTPKHLITATGQRVTLRCSPRSGDLSVYWYQQSLDQGLQFLIQYYNGEERAKGNILERFSAQQFPDLHSELNLSSLELGDSALYFCASSASSWGWETQYFGPGTRLLVL.

The J gene is TRBJ1-2, the V gene TRBV5-7; D may be TRBD1 (6 bases). TRBV5-7 belongs to the ORF category, with a function that is uncertain. V was cut by 0 bases and J by 2 bases, with 11 bases left in between. The CDR3 loop spans 15 amino acids. The DNA for the CDR3 is TGTGCCAGCAGCTTGGCCCCCCAGGGGAACTATGGCTACACCTTC. Amino acid sequence: CASSLAPQGNYGYTF.

The chain uses TRBV5-6 and TRBJ2-2; tentative D call: TRBD1 (5 bases). There are 15 residues in the CDR3. Germline values: CDR1 SGHDT, CDR2 YYEEEE. V was pared by 0 bases and J by 6 bases, with 12 bases between. The DNA for the CDR3 is TGTGCCAGCAGCTTGGTAGGCAGGGCGGCCGGGGAGCTGTTTTTT. It is translated as CASSLVGRAAGELFF.

The chain uses TRBV5-1 and TRBJ1-3; 7 bases map to TRBD1. V gave up 3 bases and J gave up 2 bases; unmatched junction bases: 2. Germline V gene lookup returns CDR1 SGHRS and CDR2 YFSETQ. The CDR3 is 14 residues long. The CDR3 DNA follows: TGCGCCAGCAGCTGGGGACAGACTGGAAACACCATATATTTT. Amino acids: CASSWGQTGNTIYF.

This clone was observed once. The chain uses TRBV2 and TRBJ1-2, with D unresolved. Germline CDR1 and CDR2: SNHLY and FYNNEI. This CDR3 region has 15 residues. Trimming left V 1 base short and J 2 bases short, with 11 bases between. The chain's CDR3 is CASSEGFQQNYGYTF. Written as DNA, the CDR3 is TGTGCCAGCAGTGAAGGGTTTCAGCAAAACTATGGCTACACCTTC.

The chain uses TRBV5-1 and TRBJ2-2; 7 bases map to TRBD2. In germline, CDR1 is SGHRS, CDR2 YFSETQ. V lost 2 bases to trimming and J lost 6 bases; unmatched junction nucleotides: 4. The CDR3 runs to 14 residues. The DNA of the CDR3 is TGCGCCAGCAGCTTCCCGACTAGCCCCGGGGAGCTGTTTTTT. This encodes CASSFPTSPGELFF.

Details on this clone: Other DNA sequences in this specimen translate into the identical CDR3. The chain carries TRBV19 and TRBJ1-5, with D perhaps matching TRBD1 (6 bases). This CDR3 has 13 residues. Germline V CDR1 and CDR2: LNHDA, SQIVND (reference sequence). Trimming pared 3 bases from V and 7 bases from J, leaving 10 bases between. The CDR3 spells CASSIGGGQPQHF. CDR3 DNA sequence: TGTGCCAGTAGTATTGGGGGCGGGCAGCCCCAGCATTTT.

The V call is TRBV30, the J call TRBJ1-6; D is undetermined. The CDR3 totals 15 residues. Germline loops: CDR1 GTSNPN, CDR2 SVGIG (reference sequence). Between the trimmed V and J ends, which lost 1 base and 0 bases, there was a span of 7 bases. The CDR3 region is CAWSGTSSYNSPLHF. The DNA for the CDR3 is TGTGCCTGGAGTGGTACTAGCTCCTATAATTCACCCCTCCACTTT.

This chain uses TRBV5-4 with TRBJ1-4, with TRBD1 identical over 7 bases. The trim removed 0 bases at V and 5 bases at J, leaving 4 bases unmatched. This CDR3 region has 15 residues. From germline, CDR1 is SGHNT and CDR2 YYREEE (reference sequence). The CDR3, as DNA: TGTGCCAGCAGCTTGGACAGGGGAGGAAATGAAAAACTGTTTTTT. Translating it yields CASSLDRGGNEKLFF.

The chain couples TRBV19 to TRBJ2-1; the match to TRBD1 covers 7 bases. The CDR3 is made up of 14 amino acids. In germline, CDR1 is LNHDA, CDR2 SQIVND (reference sequence). V trimming: 6 bases; J trimming: 4 bases; junction bases outside the gene matches: 6. The CDR3 DNA is TGTGCCAGTAGCAACCAACAGGGGTACAATGAGCAGTTCTTC. This gives the protein CASSNQQGYNEQFF.